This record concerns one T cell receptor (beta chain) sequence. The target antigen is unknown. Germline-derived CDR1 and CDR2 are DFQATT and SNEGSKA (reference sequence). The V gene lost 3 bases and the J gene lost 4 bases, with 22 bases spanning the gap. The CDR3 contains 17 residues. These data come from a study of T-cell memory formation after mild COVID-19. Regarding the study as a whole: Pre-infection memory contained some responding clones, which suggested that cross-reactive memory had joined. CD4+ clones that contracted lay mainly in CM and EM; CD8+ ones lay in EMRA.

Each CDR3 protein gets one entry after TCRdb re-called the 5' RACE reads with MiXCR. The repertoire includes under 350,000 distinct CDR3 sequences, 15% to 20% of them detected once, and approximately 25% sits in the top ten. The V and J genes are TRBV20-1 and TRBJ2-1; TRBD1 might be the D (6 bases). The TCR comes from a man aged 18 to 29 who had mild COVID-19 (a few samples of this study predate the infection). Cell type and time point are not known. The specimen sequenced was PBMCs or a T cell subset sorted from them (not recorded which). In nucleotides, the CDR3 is TGCAGTGCTAGGGACCGTTTTAGGGTAGGACAGTACAATGAGCAGTTCTTC. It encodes CSARDRFRVGQYNEQFF.